These 11 T cell receptor beta chains were all obtained from the same sample, sequenced in a study of OX40 agonist ivuxolimab in advanced cancers. This table comes from immunoSEQ multiplex PCR, and its TCRdb copy is limited to in-frame clones, with some not included. The repertoire has about 93,000 clones, 90% to 95% of them found once; the top ten carry more than 0.5%. The sample consisted of CD4+ or CD8+ T cells sorted from blood, taken in a trial of the OX40 agonist ivuxolimab. The source of these receptors is an adult with an advanced solid tumor such as melanoma, head and neck, liver or kidney cancer.

The rearrangement uses TRBV6-5 and TRBJ1-1; D may be TRBD1 (6 bases). This CDR3 region has 15 residues. Trimming stripped 7 bases from V and 0 bases from J, with 15 bases between. The V gene's germline CDR1 is MNHEY and CDR2 SVGAGI. The CDR3 DNA reads TGTGCCAGCACCCCTGGGGGGCAGGTGAACACTGAAGCTTTCTTT. It yields the protein CASTPGGQVNTEAFF.

J is TRBJ2-3 and V is TRBV23-1, with 11 positions matching TRBD2. TRBV23-1 carries the ORF label, with uncertain function. V was pared by 4 bases and J by 2 bases, with 17 bases of the junction left unmatched. The CDR3 length is 20 residues. Written as DNA, the CDR3 is TGCGCCAGCAGTCCCTCAGGGACTAGCGGACGAACAATTAACACAGATACGCAGTATTTT. Protein: CASSPSGTSGRTINTDTQYF.

The J gene is TRBJ2-1, the V gene TRBV10-3; 11 positions match TRBD2. The CDR3 runs to 15 residues. Looked up from germline, CDR1 is ENHRY and CDR2 is SYGVKD. V shed 5 bases, J shed 6 bases, and the junction held 6 bases outside the gene matches. The CDR3 DNA follows: TGTGCCATCAGTCGTAGCGGGGGGGTCGGCAATGAGCAGTTCTTC. Protein: CAISRSGGVGNEQFF.

The chain recombines TRBV7-9 with TRBJ2-7; D might be TRBD1 (6 bases). This CDR3 is built from 13 residues. V was pared by 5 bases and J by 9 bases, with 17 bases between. CDR1 is SEHNR and CDR2 is FQNEAQ in the germline V gene (reference sequence). The CDR3 here is CASSAGTQGGQYF. Here the CDR3 DNA reads TGTGCCAGCAGCGCCGGGACCCAAGGGGGGCAGTACTTC.

Details on this clone: At one end the junction does not follow the germline gene, possibly because of a read error. The chain uses TRBV6-1 and TRBJ1-1; TRBD1 aligns across 9 bases. CDR1 is MNHNS and CDR2 is SASEGT in the germline V gene. This CDR3 region has 14 residues. In DNA form, the CDR3 reads TGTGCCAGCACCCCAGGTACAGGGGGCACTGAAGCTTCCTTT. This sequence encodes CASTPGTGGTEASF.

The chain carries TRBV6-5 and TRBJ2-7; TRBD2 matches at 7 bases. CDR3 length: 12 amino acids. In germline, CDR1 is MNHEY, CDR2 SVGAGI. J lost 11 bases, V lost 6 bases, and 10 bases had no gene match. Written as DNA, the CDR3 is TGTGCCAGCAGCCCAGAAGGGAGGGAGGAGTACTTC. Encoded protein: CASSPEGREEYF.

This rearrangement joins TRBV5-8 to TRBJ1-5, with unresolved D. CDR3 length equals 14 residues. Germline-derived CDR1 and CDR2 are SGHTS and YDEGEE. Deletions cut 4 bases from V and 4 bases from J, with 12 bases between. The CDR3: CASSLGPRNQPQHF. The DNA of the CDR3 is TGTGCCAGCAGCCTAGGACCGCGGAATCAGCCCCAGCATTTT.

The rearrangement uses TRBV28 and TRBJ2-1; 12 bases line up with TRBD2. With V trimmed by 4 bases and J by 3 bases, 4 bases remained unmatched. Germline CDR1 reads MDHEN; CDR2 reads SYDVKM. This CDR3 region has 16 residues. The CDR3 nucleotides are TGTGCCAGCAGTTCCGCTAGCGGGAGGGTCTACAATGAGCAGTTCTTC. It is translated as CASSSASGRVYNEQFF.

This clone was seen a handful of times. The gene calls are TRBV5-1 and TRBJ1-5; D may be TRBD1 (5 bases). This CDR3 region has 14 residues. Trimming shortened V by 0 bases and J by 3 bases, and 7 bases separated the two germline ends. CDR1 and CDR2 from the germline V gene are SGHRS and YFSETQ. In DNA, the CDR3 is TGCGCCAGCAGCTTGGAAGGGGTCAATCAGCCCCAGCATTTT. Its translation: CASSLEGVNQPQHF. Combining the CDR3 with reference TRBV5-1 and TRBJ1-5 gives the whole variable domain KAGVTQTPRYLIKTRGQQVTLSCSPISGHRSVSWYQQTPGQGLQFLFEYFSETQRNKGNFPGRFSGRQFSNSRSEMNVSTLELGDSALYLCASSLEGVNQPQHFGDGTRLSIL.

This chain links TRBV6-5 with TRBJ2-3; 12 bases agree with TRBD2. With 4 bases clipped from V and 4 bases from J, the junction kept 3 bases outside the gene matches. CDR3 size: 15 residues. Germline V gives CDR1 MNHEY, CDR2 SVGAGI. The CDR3 protein is CASSLLAGGSDTQYF. CDR3 bases: TGTGCCAGCAGTTTACTAGCGGGAGGATCAGATACGCAGTATTTT.

The chain combines TRBV6-1 with TRBJ2-2, with TRBD1 as a possible D gene (6 bases). Trimming cost V 3 bases and J 4 bases, with 15 bases left between them. CDR3 length equals 16 residues. Looked up from germline, CDR1 is MNHNS and CDR2 is SASEGT. Here the CDR3 reads CASSEGALKSTGELFF. CDR3 in DNA: TGTGCCAGCAGTGAGGGGGCCCTAAAGAGCACCGGGGAGCTGTTTTTT.